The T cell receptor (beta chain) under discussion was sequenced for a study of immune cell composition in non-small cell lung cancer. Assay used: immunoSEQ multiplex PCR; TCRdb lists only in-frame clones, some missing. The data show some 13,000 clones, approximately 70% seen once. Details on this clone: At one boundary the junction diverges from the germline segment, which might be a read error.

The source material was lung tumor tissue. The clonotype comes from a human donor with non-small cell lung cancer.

This CDR3 is CASSQAEGARGYTF. Here the CDR3 DNA reads TGCGCCAGCAGCCAAGCCGAGGGGGCAAGAGGCTACACCTTC. This sequence joins TRBV7-9 and TRBJ1-2; TRBD1 aligns across 7 bases. This CDR3 spans 14 amino acids. The germline V gene encodes CDR1 SEHNR and CDR2 FQNEAQ (reference sequence).